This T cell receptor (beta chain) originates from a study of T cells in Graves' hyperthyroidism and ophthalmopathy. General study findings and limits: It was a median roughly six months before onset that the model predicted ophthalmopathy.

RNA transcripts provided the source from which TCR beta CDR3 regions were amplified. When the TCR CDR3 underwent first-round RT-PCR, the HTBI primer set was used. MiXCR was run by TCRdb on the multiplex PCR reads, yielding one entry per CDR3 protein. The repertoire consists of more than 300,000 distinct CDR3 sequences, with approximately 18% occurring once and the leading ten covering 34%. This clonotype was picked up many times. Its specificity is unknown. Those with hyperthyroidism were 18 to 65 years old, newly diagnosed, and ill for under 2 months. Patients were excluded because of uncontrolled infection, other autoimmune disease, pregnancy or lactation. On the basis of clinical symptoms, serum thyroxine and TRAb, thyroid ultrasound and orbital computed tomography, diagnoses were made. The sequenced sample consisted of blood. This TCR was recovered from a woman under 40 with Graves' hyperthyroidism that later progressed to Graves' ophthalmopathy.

This CDR3 reads CSVVGQAHRGGDEQYF. In DNA, the CDR3 is TGCAGCGTTGTTGGACAGGCACACCGAGGCGGGGACGAGCAGTACTTC. The chain couples TRBV29-1 to TRBJ2-7; TRBD1 is a possible D gene (7 bases). Trimming left V 4 bases short and J 5 bases short, with 24 bases between. Germline assignment: CDR1 SQVTM and CDR2 ANQGSEA. This CDR3 has 16 amino acids.